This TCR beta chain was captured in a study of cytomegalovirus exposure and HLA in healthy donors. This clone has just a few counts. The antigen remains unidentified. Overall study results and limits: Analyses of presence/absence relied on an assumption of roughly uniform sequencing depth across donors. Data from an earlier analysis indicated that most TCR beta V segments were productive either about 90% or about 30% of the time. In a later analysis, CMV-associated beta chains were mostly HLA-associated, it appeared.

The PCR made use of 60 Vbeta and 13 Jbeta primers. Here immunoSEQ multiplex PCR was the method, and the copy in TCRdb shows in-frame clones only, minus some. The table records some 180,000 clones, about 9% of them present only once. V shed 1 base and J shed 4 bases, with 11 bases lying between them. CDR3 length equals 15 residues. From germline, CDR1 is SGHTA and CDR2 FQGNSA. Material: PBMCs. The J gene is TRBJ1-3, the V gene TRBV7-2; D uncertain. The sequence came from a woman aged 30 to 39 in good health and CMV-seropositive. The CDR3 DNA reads TGTGCCAGCAGCTTAGGAGGGAGGTGGGGAAACACCATATATTTT. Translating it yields CASSLGGRWGNTIYF.